This T cell receptor beta chain was documented in a study of identical twins. This CDR3 is 14 amino acids long. V gave up 3 bases and J gave up 4 bases, with 11 bases separating them. CDR1 and CDR2 (germline): MNHNS, SASEGT. TCRdb recomputed calls from the 5' RACE reads with MiXCR, one row per CDR3 protein. The table lists roughly 700,000 distinct CDR3 sequences, 8.5% to 9% of them singletons, with 0.98% in the top ten. These data were also filed under a second study, of yellow fever vaccine responses in identical twins.

The specimen was PBMCs. The chain employs TRBV6-1 and TRBJ2-3, with D maybe TRBD1 (6 bases). This clonotype was sampled from a woman between 18 and 30 years old in good health. DNA for the CDR3: TGTGCCAGCAGTGACAGGTACAGGGCAGATACGCAGTATTTT. Its translation is CASSDRYRADTQYF.